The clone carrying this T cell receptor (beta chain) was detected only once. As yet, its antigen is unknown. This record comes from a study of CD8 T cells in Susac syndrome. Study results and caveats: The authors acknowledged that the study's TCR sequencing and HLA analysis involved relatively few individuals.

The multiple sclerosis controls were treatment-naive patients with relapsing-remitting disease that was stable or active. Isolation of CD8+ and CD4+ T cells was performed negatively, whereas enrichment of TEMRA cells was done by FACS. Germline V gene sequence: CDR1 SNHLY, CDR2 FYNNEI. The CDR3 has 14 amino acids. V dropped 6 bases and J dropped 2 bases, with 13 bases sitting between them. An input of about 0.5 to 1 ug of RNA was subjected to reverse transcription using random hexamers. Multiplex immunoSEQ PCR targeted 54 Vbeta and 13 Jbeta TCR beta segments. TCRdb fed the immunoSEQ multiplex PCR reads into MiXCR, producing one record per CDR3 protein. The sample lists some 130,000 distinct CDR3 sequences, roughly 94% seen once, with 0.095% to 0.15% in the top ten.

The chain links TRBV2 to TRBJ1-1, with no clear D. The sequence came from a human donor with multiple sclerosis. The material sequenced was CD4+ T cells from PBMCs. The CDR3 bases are TGTGCCAGCAGGTTCGATAAGACTAACACTGAAGCTTTCTTT. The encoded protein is CASRFDKTNTEAFF.